This TCR beta chain was documented in a study of beta chain features in type 1 diabetes. Germline V lookup: CDR1 MDHEN, CDR2 SYDVKM. CDR3 length equals 14 residues. V trimming: 5 bases; J trimming: 5 bases; junction bases outside the gene matches: 9. In total, each donor contributed a single heparinised blood draw that averaged about 100 mL. General study findings and limits: There was a moderate but significant shortening of TCRB CDR3s in all four CD4+ subsets of Type 1 diabetes patients.

Investigators reverse transcribed all isolated RNA, so they sequenced expressed TCRB transcripts. Some clones are missing from TCRdb's copy, which holds only in-frame ones; the method was immunoSEQ multiplex PCR. The repertoire holds approximately 260,000 clones, with around 24% as singletons. This clone was observed a handful of times. The antigen is undetermined. The sequencing input was naive CD4+ T cells from blood. The rearrangement uses TRBV28 and TRBJ2-7; 7 bases fit TRBD1. The sequence derives from a woman aged 25 to 39 with type 1 diabetes. DNA of the CDR3: TGTGCCAGCAGTCTAGCCACAGGGGAAAACGAGCAGTACTTC. Amino acids: CASSLATGENEQYF.